This TCR beta chain was recovered during a study of T-cell reconstitution after alpha-beta-depleted transplantation in children. This CDR3 comprises 17 residues. V trimming: 3 bases; J trimming: 2 bases; junction bases outside the gene matches: 10. From germline, CDR1 is SGHTA and CDR2 FQGNSA. Unique molecular identifiers were used to barcode this TCRbeta library. TCRdb processed the PCR reads anew with MiXCR; each CDR3 protein has one entry. Of hundreds of thousands of distinct CDR3 sequences in the sample, 13% were seen once. On this clonotype: Its antigen is unknown.

Overall study findings and caveats: Surviving thymic progenitors and recipient T cells were the source of high TCRbeta diversity at day 60 in some patients. T-cell numbers and diversity, one year after transplant, stemmed largely from T cells that were newly produced. The study reportedly traced alpha-beta T cells about two months after transplant to several hundred expanded graft clones.

This sequence joins TRBV7-2 and TRBJ2-3, with 8 bases aligning to TRBD1. The sequence was collected from a male patient younger than 18 who had a stem cell transplant for acute myeloid leukemia, so the T cells may come from the graft donor. This specimen consisted of PBMCs, mostly from graft donor cells, obtained 360 days after TCRalphabeta/CD19-depleted stem cell transplant. The CDR3, as DNA: TGTGCCAGCAGCTTTGCTTTGTACAGGGGGAACACAGATACGCAGTATTTT. It is translated as CASSFALYRGNTDTQYF.